This TCR beta chain was obtained from a study of T cell changes during pregnancy in multiple sclerosis. J gave up 1 base and V 2 bases, and 2 bases lay outside the gene matches. CDR1 and CDR2 from the germline V gene are SGHTA and FQGNSA. The CDR3 is 16 amino acids. The method was immunoSEQ multiplex PCR; TCRdb's version includes in-frame clones alone and lacks a portion of them. This sample has just over 60,000 clones, with about 90% found just once. The V gene is TRBV7-2, the J gene TRBJ2-1; 10 nucleotides line up with TRBD2. The TCR originated in a female donor in good health, enrolled as a control in a pregnancy study. The sequences come from peripheral blood, collected in the second trimester of pregnancy. CDR3 loop: CASSLTLAGSYNEQFF. The CDR3 DNA reads TGTGCCAGCAGCTTAACACTAGCGGGGTCCTACAATGAGCAGTTCTTC.